This T cell receptor beta chain emerged from a study of blood T cell repertoires in COVID-19. Study background: COVID-19 samples, acute and convalescent, were from the United States, Italy and Spain. PBMCs, B-cell-depleted T cells, or T cells provided the cDNA or gDNA that made up the material.

Some clones are missing from TCRdb's copy, which holds only in-frame ones; the method was immunoSEQ multiplex PCR. The sample lists 350,000 to 450,000 clones, 88% occurring once. V lost 0 bases, J lost 4 bases, and 10 bases lay in between. CDR1 and CDR2 (germline): MNHEY, SVGAGI. The CDR3 sequence is 15 residues long. Researchers sorted participants into cohorts using their self-reported clinical history. Up to 2 weeks before entering the study, exposed participants had met a COVID-19 case. This sequence joins TRBV6-5 and TRBJ1-5; tentatively, D is TRBD1 (6 bases). The sequence was collected from a woman aged 18-35 years who had been exposed to COVID-19. Material: PBMCs or T cells enriched from blood (not recorded which). The CDR3 sequence: CASSYSAGDNQPQHF. CDR3 coding DNA: TGTGCCAGCAGTTACTCGGCAGGGGATAATCAGCCCCAGCATTTT.